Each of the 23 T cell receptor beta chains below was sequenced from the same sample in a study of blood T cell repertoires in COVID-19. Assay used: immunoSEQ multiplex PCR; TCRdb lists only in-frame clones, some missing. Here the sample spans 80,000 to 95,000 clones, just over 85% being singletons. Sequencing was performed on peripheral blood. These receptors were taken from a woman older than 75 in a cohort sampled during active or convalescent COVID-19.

In DNA form, the CDR3 reads TGTGCCACCAGTGAATCGACAGGGATTAATCAGCCCCAGCATTTT. Encoded protein: CATSESTGINQPQHF. The chain is built from TRBV24-1 and TRBJ1-5, with TRBD1 matching over 7 bases. The CDR3 loop spans 15 amino acids. Losses at the gene ends were 4 bases for V and 4 bases for J; bases not matched to a gene: 6. The V gene's germline CDR1 is KGHDR and CDR2 SFDVKD.

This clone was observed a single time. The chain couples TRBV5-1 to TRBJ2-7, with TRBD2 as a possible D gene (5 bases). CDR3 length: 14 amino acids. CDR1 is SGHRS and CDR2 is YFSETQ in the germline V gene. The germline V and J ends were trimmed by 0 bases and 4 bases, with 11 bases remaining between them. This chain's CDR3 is CASSLGGGGYEQYF. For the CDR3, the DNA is TGCGCCAGCAGCTTGGGAGGAGGAGGTTACGAGCAGTACTTC.

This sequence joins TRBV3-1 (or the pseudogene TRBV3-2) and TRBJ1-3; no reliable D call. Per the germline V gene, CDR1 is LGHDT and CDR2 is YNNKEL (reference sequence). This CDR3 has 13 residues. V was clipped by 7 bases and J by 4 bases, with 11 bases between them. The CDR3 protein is CASTPRPGNTIYF. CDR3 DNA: TGTGCCAGCACCCCTAGGCCAGGAAACACCATATATTTT.

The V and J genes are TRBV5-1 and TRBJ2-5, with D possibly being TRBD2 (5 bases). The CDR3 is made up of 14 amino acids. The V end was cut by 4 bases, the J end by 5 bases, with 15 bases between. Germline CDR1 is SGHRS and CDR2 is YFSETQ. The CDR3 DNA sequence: TGCGCCAGCAGCAGGACTGGTAGAACGGAGACCCAGTACTTC. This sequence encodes CASSRTGRTETQYF.

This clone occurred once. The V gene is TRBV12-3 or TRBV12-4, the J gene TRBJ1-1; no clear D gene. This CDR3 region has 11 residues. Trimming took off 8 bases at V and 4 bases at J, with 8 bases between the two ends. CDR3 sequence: CASSARTEAFF. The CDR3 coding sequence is TGTGCCAGCTCAGCGCGCACTGAAGCTTTCTTT.

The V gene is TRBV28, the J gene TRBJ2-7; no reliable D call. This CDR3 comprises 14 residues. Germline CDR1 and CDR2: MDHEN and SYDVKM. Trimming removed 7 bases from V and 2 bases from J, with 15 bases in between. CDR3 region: CASTPLGGTYEQYF. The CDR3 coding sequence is TGTGCCAGCACGCCCCTCGGCGGAACCTACGAGCAGTACTTC.

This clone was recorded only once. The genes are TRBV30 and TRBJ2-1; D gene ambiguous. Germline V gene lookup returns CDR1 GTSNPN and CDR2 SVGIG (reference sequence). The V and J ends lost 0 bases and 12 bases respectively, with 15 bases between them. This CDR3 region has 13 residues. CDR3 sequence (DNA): TGTGCCTGGAGTGTCTCGAGCGTCCGTGTGCAGTTCTTC. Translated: CAWSVSSVRVQFF.

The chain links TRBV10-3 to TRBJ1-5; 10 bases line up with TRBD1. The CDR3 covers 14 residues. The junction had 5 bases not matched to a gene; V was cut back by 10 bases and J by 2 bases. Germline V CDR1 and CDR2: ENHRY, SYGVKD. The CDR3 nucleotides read TGTGCCACCCAGACAGGGGGCGGCAATCAGCCCCAGCATTTT. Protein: CATQTGGGNQPQHF.

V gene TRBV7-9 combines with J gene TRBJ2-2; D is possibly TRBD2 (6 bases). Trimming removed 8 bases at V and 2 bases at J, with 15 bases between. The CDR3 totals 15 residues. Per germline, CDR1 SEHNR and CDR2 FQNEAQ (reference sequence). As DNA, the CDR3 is TGTGCCAGCGGCCAGACTAGGCCAAACACCGGGGAGCTGTTTTTT. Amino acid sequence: CASGQTRPNTGELFF.

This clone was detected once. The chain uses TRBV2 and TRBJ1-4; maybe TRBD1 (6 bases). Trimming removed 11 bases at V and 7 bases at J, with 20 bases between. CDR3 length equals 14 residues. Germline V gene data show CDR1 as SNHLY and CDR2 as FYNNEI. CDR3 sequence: CAASSGGGIEKLFF. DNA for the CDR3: TGTGCCGCCTCCTCCGGGGGGGGCATTGAAAAACTGTTTTTT.

CDR3 in amino acids: CASSVLRDTEAFF. CDR3 DNA sequence: TGTGCCAGCAGCGTATTGAGGGACACTGAAGCTTTCTTT. The rearrangement links TRBV9 to TRBJ1-1; D remains unclear. The CDR3 sequence is 13 residues long. From germline, CDR1 is SGDLS and CDR2 YYNGEE. Trimming pared 1 base from V and 3 bases from J, leaving 7 bases between.

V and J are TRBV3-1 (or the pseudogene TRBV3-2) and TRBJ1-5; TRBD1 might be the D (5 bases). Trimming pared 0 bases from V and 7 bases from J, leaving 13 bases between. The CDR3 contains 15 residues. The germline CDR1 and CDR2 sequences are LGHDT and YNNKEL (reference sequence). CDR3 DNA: TGTGCCAGCAGCCAAGAGGCAGGGTTCGGGCAGCCCCAGCATTTT. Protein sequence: CASSQEAGFGQPQHF.

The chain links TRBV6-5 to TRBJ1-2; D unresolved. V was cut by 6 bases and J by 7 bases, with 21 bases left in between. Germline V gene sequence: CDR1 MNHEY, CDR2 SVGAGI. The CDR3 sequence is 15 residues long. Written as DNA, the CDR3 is TGTGCCAGCAGCAAATGGGAGGGTGGATTGCGTGGCTACACCTTC. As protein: CASSKWEGGLRGYTF.

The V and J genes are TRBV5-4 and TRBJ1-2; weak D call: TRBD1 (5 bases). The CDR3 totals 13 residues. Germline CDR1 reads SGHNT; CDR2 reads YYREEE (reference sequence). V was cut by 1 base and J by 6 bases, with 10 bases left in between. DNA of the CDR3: TGTGCCAGCAGCTTGACAGGAACAGATGGCTACACCTTC. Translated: CASSLTGTDGYTF.

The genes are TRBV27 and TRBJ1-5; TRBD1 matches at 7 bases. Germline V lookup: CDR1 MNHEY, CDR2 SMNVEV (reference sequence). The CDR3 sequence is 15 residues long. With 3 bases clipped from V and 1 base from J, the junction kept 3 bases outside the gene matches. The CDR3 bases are TGTGCCAGCAGTTTGAGGGGGCCAAGCAATCAGCCCCAGCATTTT. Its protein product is CASSLRGPSNQPQHF.

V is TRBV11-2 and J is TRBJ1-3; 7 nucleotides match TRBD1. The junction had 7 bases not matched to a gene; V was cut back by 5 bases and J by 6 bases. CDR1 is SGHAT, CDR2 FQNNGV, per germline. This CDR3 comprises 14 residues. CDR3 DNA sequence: TGTGCCAGCAGCCGCCGGACAGGAGAAAACACCATATATTTT. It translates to CASSRRTGENTIYF. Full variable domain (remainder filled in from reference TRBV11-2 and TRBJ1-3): EAGVAQSPRYKIIEKRQSVAFWCNPISGHATLYWYQQILGQGPKLLIQFQNNGVVDDSQLPKDRFSAERLKGVDSTLKIQPAKLEDSAVYLCASSRRTGENTIYFGEGSWLTVV.

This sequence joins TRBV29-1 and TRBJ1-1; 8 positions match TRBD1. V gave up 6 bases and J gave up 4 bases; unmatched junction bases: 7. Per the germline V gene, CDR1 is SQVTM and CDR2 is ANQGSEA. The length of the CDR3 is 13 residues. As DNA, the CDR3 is TGCAGCGTAGTGACAGGGGCGACCACTGAAGCTTTCTTT. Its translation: CSVVTGATTEAFF.

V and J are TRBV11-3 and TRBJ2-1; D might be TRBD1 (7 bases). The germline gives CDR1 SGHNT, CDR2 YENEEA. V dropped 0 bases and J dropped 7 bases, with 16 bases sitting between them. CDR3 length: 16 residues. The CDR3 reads CASSLDGMAGGNEQFF. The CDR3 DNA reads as TGTGCCAGCAGCTTAGATGGTATGGCAGGGGGGAATGAGCAGTTCTTC.

The CDR3, as DNA: TGCGCCAGCAGCCAAGCTAGCGGGTACAATGAGCAGTTCTTC. It specifies CASSQASGYNEQFF. V is TRBV4-1 and J is TRBJ2-1; 8 bases agree with TRBD2. This CDR3 region has 14 residues. Trimming at V came to 1 base and at J to 4 bases, leaving 0 bases not matched to a gene. The germline V gene has CDR1 MGHRA and CDR2 YSYEKL.

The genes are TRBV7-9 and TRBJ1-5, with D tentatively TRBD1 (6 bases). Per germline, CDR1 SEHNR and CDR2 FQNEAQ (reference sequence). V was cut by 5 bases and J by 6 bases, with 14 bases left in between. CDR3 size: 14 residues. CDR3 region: CASSPAGGPQPQHF. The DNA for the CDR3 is TGTGCCAGCAGCCCTGCGGGGGGGCCTCAGCCCCAGCATTTT.

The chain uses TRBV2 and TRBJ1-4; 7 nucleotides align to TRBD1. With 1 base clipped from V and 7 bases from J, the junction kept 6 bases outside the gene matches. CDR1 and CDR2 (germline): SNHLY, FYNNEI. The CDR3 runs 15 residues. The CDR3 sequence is CASSEEAGGIEKLFF. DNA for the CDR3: TGTGCCAGCAGTGAAGAGGCAGGGGGGATTGAAAAACTGTTTTTT.

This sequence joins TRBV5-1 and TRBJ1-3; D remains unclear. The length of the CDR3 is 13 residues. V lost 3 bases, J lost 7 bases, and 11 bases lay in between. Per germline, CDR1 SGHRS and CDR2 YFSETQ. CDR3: CASSSGERNTIYF. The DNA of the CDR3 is TGCGCCAGCAGCTCGGGAGAGAGGAACACCATATATTTT. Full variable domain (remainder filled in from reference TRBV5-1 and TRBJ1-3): KAGVTQTPRYLIKTRGQQVTLSCSPISGHRSVSWYQQTPGQGLQFLFEYFSETQRNKGNFPGRFSGRQFSNSRSEMNVSTLELGDSALYLCASSSGERNTIYFGEGSWLTVV.

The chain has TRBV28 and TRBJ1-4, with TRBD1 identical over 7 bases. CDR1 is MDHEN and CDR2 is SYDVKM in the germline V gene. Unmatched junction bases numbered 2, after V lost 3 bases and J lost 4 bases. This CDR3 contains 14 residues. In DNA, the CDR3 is TGTGCCAGCAGTTTGAGGGACAGTAATGAAAAACTGTTTTTT. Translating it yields CASSLRDSNEKLFF.